These T cell receptor beta chains were read from a single sample in a study of T cell responses to AZD1222 COVID-19 vaccine. TCRdb keeps only in-frame clones here, not all; method: immunoSEQ multiplex PCR. The sample shows tens of thousands of clones, around nine tenths of them seen only once. Material: peripheral blood, obtained 28 days after the second AZD1222 dose. The receptor set was obtained from an adult who received the AZD1222 COVID-19 vaccine. CDR3s include the opening cysteine and the closing phenylalanine or tryptophan. Each record gives: CDR3 protein, V gene, J gene.

CDR3aa: CASSLWQGAGKGYTF; v_gene: TRBV5-1; j_gene: TRBJ1-2
CDR3aa: CASSQDRNQNIQYF; v_gene: TRBV3-1/TRBV3-2; j_gene: TRBJ2-4
CDR3aa: CAWSPGSGNQPQHF; v_gene: TRBV30; j_gene: TRBJ1-5
CDR3aa: CASSDSYGYTF; v_gene: TRBV6-5; j_gene: TRBJ1-2
CDR3aa: CASSDDRAGELFF; v_gene: TRBV12-3/TRBV12-4; j_gene: TRBJ2-2
CDR3aa: CATSRDLSYEQYF; v_gene: TRBV15; j_gene: TRBJ2-7
CDR3aa: CASSFTGTSHQPQHF; v_gene: TRBV6-6; j_gene: TRBJ1-5
CDR3aa: CASTRSTGPTDTQYF; v_gene: TRBV18; j_gene: TRBJ2-3
CDR3aa: CASSEYRQMQETQYF; v_gene: TRBV10-2; j_gene: TRBJ2-5
CDR3aa: CASSQPYQGGNTGELFF; v_gene: TRBV4-1; j_gene: TRBJ2-2
CDR3aa: CASSYMYQTGLYNSPLHF; v_gene: TRBV5-5; j_gene: TRBJ1-6
CDR3aa: CASSAPTRAANEKLFF; v_gene: TRBV2; j_gene: TRBJ1-4
CDR3aa: CASRGVNTEAFF; v_gene: TRBV2; j_gene: TRBJ1-1
CDR3aa: CASSFTGATKQYF; v_gene: TRBV12-3/TRBV12-4; j_gene: TRBJ2-7
CDR3aa: CASWQGSGNTIYF; v_gene: TRBV6-5; j_gene: TRBJ1-3
CDR3aa: CASSPPNGGYEQYF; v_gene: TRBV6-5; j_gene: TRBJ2-7
CDR3aa: CASSSPTGRAGNTIYF; v_gene: TRBV11-2; j_gene: TRBJ1-3
CDR3aa: CASSHPTLHNEQFF; v_gene: TRBV18; j_gene: TRBJ2-1
CDR3aa: CASSVGGPAQQGYTF; v_gene: TRBV9; j_gene: TRBJ1-2
CDR3aa: CAFRRTGRYEQYF; v_gene: TRBV30; j_gene: TRBJ2-7
CDR3aa: CASSGGGARTDTQYF; v_gene: TRBV18; j_gene: TRBJ2-3
CDR3aa: CASSLLGGGGALYTEAFF; v_gene: TRBV27; j_gene: TRBJ1-1
CDR3aa: CAWSVRQGDTIYF; v_gene: TRBV30; j_gene: TRBJ1-3
CDR3aa: CASSYGQENTEAFF; v_gene: TRBV11-2; j_gene: TRBJ1-1
CDR3aa: CASSESRGWSPLHF; v_gene: TRBV25-1; j_gene: TRBJ1-6
CDR3aa: CATLDVGSFKNSPLHF; v_gene: TRBV6-6; j_gene: TRBJ1-6
CDR3aa: CSVVVNNYGYTF; v_gene: TRBV29-1; j_gene: TRBJ1-2
CDR3aa: CASSRDRAGNIQYF; v_gene: TRBV11-2; j_gene: TRBJ2-4
CDR3aa: CASSLGSGFNSPLHF; v_gene: TRBV7-9; j_gene: TRBJ1-6
CDR3aa: CASRSQGAEAFF; v_gene: TRBV12-3/TRBV12-4; j_gene: TRBJ1-1
CDR3aa: CASSYLDRRNEQFF; v_gene: TRBV6-2/TRBV6-3; j_gene: TRBJ2-1
CDR3aa: CASSLAEPGHPDF; v_gene: TRBV7-9; j_gene: TRBJ2-4
CDR3aa: CASSLPGSGEQFF; v_gene: TRBV7-3; j_gene: TRBJ2-1
CDR3aa: CASSLWGRNTEAFF; v_gene: TRBV27; j_gene: TRBJ1-1
CDR3aa: CASSRGAEINYGYTF; v_gene: TRBV7-9; j_gene: TRBJ1-2
CDR3aa: CATGGLAGAKETQYF; v_gene: TRBV15; j_gene: TRBJ2-5
CDR3aa: CASSPLGPDRLLNQPQHF; v_gene: TRBV18; j_gene: TRBJ1-5
CDR3aa: CASSLEGVSYEQYF; v_gene: TRBV11-2; j_gene: TRBJ2-7
CDR3aa: CASSEGGTEAFF; v_gene: TRBV10-1; j_gene: TRBJ1-1
CDR3aa: CASSLSYMADEQFF; v_gene: TRBV7-9; j_gene: TRBJ2-1
CDR3aa: CASRPMGLAGQETQYF; v_gene: TRBV11-3; j_gene: TRBJ2-5
CDR3aa: CASSEAGTGGVYEQYF; v_gene: TRBV6-1; j_gene: TRBJ2-7